The clone carrying this TCR beta chain has a handful of counts. The data originate from a study of blood T cell repertoires in COVID-19. The wider study: There were acute and convalescent COVID-19 samples, and they came from the United States, Italy and Spain.

The table came from immunoSEQ multiplex PCR; TCRdb's copy has only in-frame clones and leaves some out. The top ten clones hold under 3% of a sample with some 250,000 clones, approximately 90% of them seen once. The CDR3 spans 15 residues. V shed 0 bases, J shed 4 bases, and the junction held 6 bases outside the gene matches. Germline V gene lookup returns CDR1 LGHDT and CDR2 YNNKEL (reference sequence). Sequencing input: PBMCs or T cells enriched from blood (not recorded which). The V call is TRBV3-1 (or the pseudogene TRBV3-2), the J call TRBJ2-7; TRBD2 matches at 7 bases. The TCR sequence derives from a woman aged 40 to 55 with acute COVID-19. The CDR3 region is CASSQDLRLAYEQYF. The CDR3 nucleotides are TGTGCCAGCAGCCAAGATTTGAGACTAGCATACGAGCAGTACTTC.